The T cell receptor beta chain described here comes from a study of vaccination effects on CD4 cells after COVID-19 (dated by TCRdb to between 2021 and 2022). About the full investigation: Across the study, the median time from the second dose to post-vaccine sampling was 72 days (range 14 to 241). SARS-CoV-2 spike-specific CD4+ TCR repertoires were compared before and after mRNA vaccination in COVID-19 convalescent patients and in infection-naive vaccine recipients. In the study, cultures from other donors were sequenced using the Oncomine TCR Beta short-read assay on an Illumina iSeq 100. Altogether, some ten COVID-19 convalescent patients and a few SARS-CoV-2-naive healthy vaccine recipients made up the full study.

The ViraFEST assay stimulated PBMC with viral peptide pools and then used TCR sequencing to identify antigen-specific CD4+ T cell clonotypes by expansion. After less than 13 days of culture, CD4+ T cells were isolated with the EasySep CD4+ T cell isolation kit. Two doses of either the BNT162b2 or the mRNA-1273 mRNA SARS-CoV-2 vaccine were administered to participants. Healthy vaccine recipients had no prior SARS-CoV-2 infection, confirmed by negative nucleocapsid antibodies before and after vaccination. About 2 million PBMC per well were cultured in IMDM with about 5.1% human AB serum, 10 IU/ml IL-2 and gentamicin, plus 10 ug/ml peptides. On days 3 and 7, half of the culture medium was replaced with fresh IL-2-containing medium. Unless noted otherwise, every peptide stimulation condition was grown in triplicate wells. Using Ficoll-Paque Plus gradient centrifugation, PBMC were separated from whole blood and then either used fresh or cryopreserved at -140C. The spike proteins of SARS-CoV-2 and of the common cold coronaviruses HCoV-NL63, HCoV-OC43 and HCoV-229E were spanned by overlapping peptide pools. The QIAamp micro DNA kit was used to extract genomic DNA from the cultured CD4+ T cells.

The investigation overall reported the following: Limitations of the study were the small number of convalescent patients and the absence of early post-infection timepoints. At late post-vaccination timepoints, both infection-induced and vaccine-induced clones showed marked clonal contraction, consistent with waning T cell responses. Among healthy vaccine recipients, nearly all vaccine-induced clones were SARS-CoV-2 mono-reactive, and only 1 of 255 was cross-reactive with common cold coronaviruses.

A remark on this clone: It has no known antigen specificity. Per-nucleotide qualities are absent, and no much larger clonotype sits a single base away.

Receptors were amplified or captured by the immunoSEQ multiplex PCR assay. DNA from the CD4+ T cells that had been cultured and isolated underwent TCR beta CDR3 sequencing. Per the original workflow: Non-productive TCR sequences were discarded, and reads were trimmed to the CDR3 region, with only CDR3s of 7 or more amino acids retained. Antigen-specific clonotypes were identified using the MANAFEST web app by comparison of expansion in peptide wells against reference cultures. To be called positive, a clone needed expansion at FDR<0.05 compared with the reference and with all other wells, an odds ratio greater than 5, and a frequency greater than 0.1% in two replicate wells. Cross-reactive clonotypes were defined as significantly expanded in SARS-CoV-2 spike wells and in at least one common cold coronavirus spike condition. CDR3 similarity was assessed by Levenshtein distance with the stringdist R package, and unrooted trees were built with ape in R 3.6.1. This is the immuneACCESS table as TCRdb keeps it, with only in-frame sequences that have V and J called. A part of the clones is gone; compared with another copy, unresolved V genes explain less than half, and the rest is unexplained. V, J and clone size derive from that table, while D and trimming were established from the DNA sequence. The sample yields about 33,000 clones; approximately 78% were counted once. The biggest ten clones account for about 1.6% of the sample.

Sequences were derived from CD4+ T cells from PBMCs cultured with HCoV-NL63 spike peptides, sampled after COVID-19 vaccination. Explained via the paper, the cell subset or site label denotes: HCoV-NL63 spike overlapping peptide pool stimulation. This clonotype was sampled from a human donor who received a COVID-19 vaccine. Some clones in this sample may be carry-over from other donors' samples.

The CDR3 protein: CATSRDQGSYGYTF. The DNA sequence is given as TGTGCCACCAGCAGAGATCAGGGTAGCTATGGCTACACCTTC. The sequence joins TRBV15 to TRBJ1-2; the D gene is possibly TRBD1, with 5 bases matching. Relative to germline, V is 0 bases shorter and J is 4 bases shorter, with 9 bases between their ends. Taken from cysteine to phenylalanine, the CDR3 has 14 residues. The retained sequence is limited to the CDR3, 42 bases, with the frame set at the first base. As encoded in the germline V gene (reference sequence), CDR1 is LNHNV while CDR2 is YYDKDF.